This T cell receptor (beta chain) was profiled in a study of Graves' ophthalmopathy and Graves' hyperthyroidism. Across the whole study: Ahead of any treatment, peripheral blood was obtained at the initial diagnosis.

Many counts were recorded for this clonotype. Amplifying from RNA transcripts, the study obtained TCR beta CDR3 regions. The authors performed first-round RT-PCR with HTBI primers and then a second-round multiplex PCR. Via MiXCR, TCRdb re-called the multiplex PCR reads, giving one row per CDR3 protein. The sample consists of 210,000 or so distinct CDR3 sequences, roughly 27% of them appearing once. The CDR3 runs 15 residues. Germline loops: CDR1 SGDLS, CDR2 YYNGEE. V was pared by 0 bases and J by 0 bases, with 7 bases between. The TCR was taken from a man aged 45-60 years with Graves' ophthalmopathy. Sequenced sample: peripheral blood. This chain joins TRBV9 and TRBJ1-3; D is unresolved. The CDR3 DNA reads TGTGCCAGCAGCGTAGCGGCGGCCTCTGGAAACACCATATATTTT. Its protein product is CASSVAAASGNTIYF. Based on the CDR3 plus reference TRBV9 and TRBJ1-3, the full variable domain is DSGVTQTPKHLITATGQRVTLRCSPRSGDLSVYWYQQSLDQGLQFLIQYYNGEERAKGNILERFSAQQFPDLHSELNLSSLELGDSALYFCASSVAAASGNTIYFGEGSWLTVV.